This T cell receptor beta chain was observed in a study of cytomegalovirus exposure and HLA in healthy donors. The germline V and J ends were trimmed by 1 base and 5 bases, with 12 bases remaining between them. This CDR3 spans 15 amino acids. The V gene's germline CDR1 is SGHTA and CDR2 FQGNSA. Researchers ran the PCR with 60 Vbeta and 13 Jbeta primers. Sequenced by immunoSEQ multiplex PCR; TCRdb stores in-frame clones only, minus some. The table has 130,000 or so clones, 82% seen once. The TCR originated in a woman between 50 and 59 years old in good health and CMV-seropositive. The sample taken for sequencing was PBMCs. The chain links TRBV7-2 to TRBJ1-5; a possible D gene is TRBD1 (6 bases). The chain's CDR3 is CASSLGGGRYQPQHF. DNA for the CDR3: TGTGCCAGCAGCTTAGGGGGGGGCAGGTATCAGCCCCAGCATTTT.